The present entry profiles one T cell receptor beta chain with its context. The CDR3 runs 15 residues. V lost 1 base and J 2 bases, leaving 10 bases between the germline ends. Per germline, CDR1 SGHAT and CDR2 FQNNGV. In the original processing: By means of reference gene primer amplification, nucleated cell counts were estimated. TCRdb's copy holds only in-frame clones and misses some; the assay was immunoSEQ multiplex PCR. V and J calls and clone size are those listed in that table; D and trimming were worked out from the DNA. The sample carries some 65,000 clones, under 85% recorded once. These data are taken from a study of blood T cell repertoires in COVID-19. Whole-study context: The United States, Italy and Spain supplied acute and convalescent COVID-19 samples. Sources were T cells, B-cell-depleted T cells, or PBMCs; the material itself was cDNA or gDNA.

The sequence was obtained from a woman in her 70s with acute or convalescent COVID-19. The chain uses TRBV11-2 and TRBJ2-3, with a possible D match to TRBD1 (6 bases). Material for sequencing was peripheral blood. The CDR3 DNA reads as TGTGCCAGCAGCTTAGCAGGGGTGAACACAGATACGCAGTATTTT. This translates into CASSLAGVNTDTQYF.